Below are 2 T cell receptor beta chains sequenced from a single sample in a study of CD8 T cells in ankylosing spondylitis. These receptors' antigens are unknown. Notes on the study in general: Made up of fewer than ten highly homologous variants, a TCR beta motif appeared characteristic of ankylosing spondylitis blood.

From the 5' RACE reads, TCRdb called clonotypes with MiXCR, one entry per CDR3 protein. The sample shows 500,000 to 650,000 distinct CDR3 sequences, 5.3% of them seen only once. Sequencing was done on a sample of blood, either unsorted or a sorted T cell fraction (not recorded which). These receptors all stem from a male donor with ankylosing spondylitis.

This clonotype occurred many times. This chain links TRBV12-3 or TRBV12-4 with TRBJ1-5; D perhaps matches TRBD1 (6 bases). The ends were cut back, 3 bases at V and 7 bases at J, with 16 bases in the middle. CDR3 size: 15 residues. The CDR3 DNA is TGTGCCAGCAGTTTGAGGTACAGGGAGCACCAGCCCCAGCATTTT. It specifies CASSLRYREHQPQHF.

This clonotype was observed at least ten times. This chain connects TRBV7-8 to TRBJ2-2; D not resolved. This CDR3 region has 15 residues. V lost 2 bases, J lost 7 bases, and 14 bases lay in between. Germline assignment: CDR1 SGHVS and CDR2 FQNEAQ. Here the CDR3 reads CASSLSSHGSGELFF. DNA of the CDR3: TGTGCCAGCAGCTTAAGTAGCCACGGCAGCGGGGAGCTGTTTTTT.